This T cell receptor beta chain appears in the sequencing data of a study of cytotoxic CD8 clonotypes in ibrutinib-treated CLL. In the study overall: Patients gave response samples after a median around twelve months of treatment, range 6 to 36. Findings and caveats of the study: Public clonotypes showed up rarely, and on treatment they shrank or held steady.

In regard to this clone: The antigen is not known.

TCRdb keeps only in-frame clones here, not all; method: immunoSEQ multiplex PCR. Among approximately 70,000 clones listed, 75% to 85% were seen once. The CDR3 has 13 residues. Germline V gene lookup returns CDR1 SEHNR and CDR2 FQNEAQ (reference sequence). The V end was cut by 3 bases, the J end by 5 bases, with 10 bases between. V is TRBV7-9 and J is TRBJ1-1; D gene unclear. This specimen consisted of PBMCs, obtained at disease progression, from a patient treated with ibrutinib. The TCR originated in a human donor with chronic lymphocytic leukemia. The CDR3 DNA follows: TGTGCCAGCAGCTTGGCTGAAGGGACTGAAGCTTTCTTT. It encodes CASSLAEGTEAFF. Using reference TRBV7-9 and TRBJ1-1 for the parts outside the CDR3, the full variable domain is DTGVSQNPRHKITKRGQNVTFRCDPISEHNRLYWYRQTLGQGPEFLTYFQNEAQLEKSRLLSDRFSAERPKGSFSTLEIQRTEQGDSAMYLCASSLAEGTEAFFGQGTRLTVV.